These 10 T cell receptor beta chains were all obtained from the same sample, sequenced in a study of T cell changes during pregnancy in multiple sclerosis. The table came from immunoSEQ multiplex PCR; TCRdb's copy has only in-frame clones and leaves some out. The sample consists of about 42,000 clones, around 90% of them appearing once. The material was CD4+ T cells from peripheral blood mononuclear cells, obtained after pregnancy. The receptors were sampled from a female donor with multiple sclerosis, enrolled in a pregnancy study.

The chain uses TRBV19 and TRBJ2-2; possibly TRBD1 for D (5 bases). Germline V gene data show CDR1 as LNHDA and CDR2 as SQIVND (reference sequence). Trimming left V 5 bases short and J 8 bases short, with 9 bases between. The CDR3 length is 12 residues. The CDR3 nucleotides are TGTGCCAGTAGTCCCCAGGGAGGGGAGCTGTTTTTT. As protein: CASSPQGGELFF.

The chain uses TRBV5-4 and TRBJ1-2; perhaps TRBD1 as D (6 bases). This CDR3 has 13 residues. CDR1 is SGHNT and CDR2 is YYREEE in the germline V gene (reference sequence). V lost 3 bases and J 4 bases, leaving 10 bases between the germline ends. The CDR3, as DNA: TGTGCCAGCAGCTACAGGGTCGGCTATGGCTACACCTTC. Translation: CASSYRVGYGYTF.

The rearrangement links TRBV6-6 to TRBJ2-2; TRBD1 matches 8 bases. Per the germline V gene, CDR1 is MNHNY and CDR2 is SVGAGI (reference sequence). The CDR3 extends over 15 amino acids. V lost 6 bases and J lost 6; bases outside the gene matches: 9. The CDR3 DNA sequence: TGTGCCAGCAGCCCAGGACAGGGATGGGCCGGGGAGCTGTTTTTT. Amino acid sequence: CASSPGQGWAGELFF.

The chain carries TRBV7-9 and TRBJ2-3, with D maybe TRBD1 (6 bases). V was clipped by 5 bases and J by 0 bases, with 15 bases between them. CDR1 SEHNR and CDR2 FQNEAQ come from the germline V gene (reference sequence). The CDR3 has 16 amino acids. The chain's CDR3 is CASSAVGALSTDTQYF. The CDR3 region has the DNA TGTGCCAGCAGCGCCGTGGGGGCCCTTAGCACAGATACGCAGTATTTT.

J is TRBJ2-2 and V is TRBV19; TRBD1 aligns across 7 bases. With V trimmed by 5 bases and J by 7 bases, 22 bases remained unmatched. CDR1 and CDR2 (germline): LNHDA, SQIVND (reference sequence). The CDR3 is made up of 19 amino acids. The CDR3 DNA sequence: TGTGCCAGTAGTTCCTCCCGGGACAGTCGGACAGCCGGTCACGGGGAGCTGTTTTTT. Amino acid sequence: CASSSSRDSRTAGHGELFF.

This clone showed up just once. The rearrangement uses TRBV7-8 and TRBJ2-5; perhaps TRBD1 as D (7 bases). Trimming cost V 6 bases and J 0 bases, with 20 bases left between them. This CDR3 region has 17 residues. The V gene's germline CDR1 is SGHVS and CDR2 FQNEAQ. CDR3 loop: CASRQNPRRGHQETQYF. DNA of the CDR3: TGTGCCAGCAGACAAAATCCGCGGAGGGGGCACCAAGAGACCCAGTACTTC.

The chain uses TRBV15 and TRBJ2-5; D call uncertain. The CDR3 is 12 residues long. Per the germline V gene, CDR1 is LNHNV and CDR2 is YYDKDF (reference sequence). Deletions cut 6 bases from V and 0 bases from J, with 5 bases between. CDR3 loop: CATSNNQETQYF. CDR3 in DNA: TGTGCCACCAGTAACAACCAAGAGACCCAGTACTTC.

This chain connects TRBV30 to TRBJ2-3; maybe TRBD1 (6 bases). Trimming took off 0 bases at V and 3 bases at J, with 13 bases between the two ends. Looked up from germline, CDR1 is GTSNPN and CDR2 is SVGIG (reference sequence). The CDR3 extends over 15 amino acids. The CDR3 DNA reads as TGTGCCTGGAGTGTAATCGTCAGGGGTACAGATACGCAGTATTTT. This translates into CAWSVIVRGTDTQYF.

This clone has only one observation. CDR3 DNA: TGTGCCACCAGCAAAGTAAGAGGAGAACTGTTTTTT. Translated: CATSKVRGELFF. V gene TRBV15 combines with J gene TRBJ1-4; D gene ambiguous. Trimming shortened V by 4 bases and J by 12 bases, and 12 bases separated the two germline ends. Germline-derived CDR1 and CDR2 are LNHNV and YYDKDF (reference sequence). The length of the CDR3 is 12 residues.

The J gene is TRBJ1-4, the V gene TRBV6-6, with D tentatively TRBD1 (6 bases). This CDR3 has 16 amino acids. Germline CDR1 reads MNHNY; CDR2 reads SVGAGI (reference sequence). With 6 bases removed from V and 5 bases from J, the gap between germline ends came to 19 bases. CDR3: CASSLRPGQMNEKLFF. DNA of the CDR3: TGTGCCAGCAGCCTCAGGCCGGGACAAATGAATGAAAAACTGTTTTTT.